This T cell receptor (beta chain) was captured in a study of metastatic and nonmetastatic thyroid tumors. Study-wide background: A comparison of repertoires was made across blood and tumor or nodule tissue from malignant and benign thyroid patients. Study results and limitations: Within blood and tumor, benign nodules reportedly had significantly lower TCR beta diversity than malignant thyroid tumors did.

The sample holds many counts of this clone. Its antigen remains unidentified. The CDR3 is made up of 18 amino acids. J lost 0 bases, V lost 5 bases, and 12 bases had no gene match. Germline loops: CDR1 SGHAT, CDR2 FQDESV (reference sequence). Original processing notes: Across clinicopathological groups, CDR3 differences served as the basis for building a distant-metastasis classifier for papillary thyroid cancer. MiXCR reprocessed the PCR reads for TCRdb. In this record, the V and J calls reflect TCRdb's handling and not the investigators' own analysis. The sample shows roughly 8,000 clones, roughly a quarter of them seen only once. Thyroid surgery took place with no prior treatment in any patient.

Sequencing was done on a sample of tumor tissue. The clonotype was recovered from a female donor with papillary thyroid cancer or a benign thyroid nodule (not recorded which). Some clones in this sample may be carry-over from other donors' samples. This chain links TRBV11-1 with TRBJ1-3; 8 nucleotides align to TRBD1. The CDR3, as DNA: TGTGCCAGCAGCCCAATGAGACGGGACAGGCGCTCTGGAAACACCATATATTTT. It encodes CASSPMRRDRRSGNTIYF.